This is a list of T cell receptor beta chains from one sample in a study of CD8 T cells in Susac syndrome. TCRdb called the immunoSEQ multiplex PCR reads again in MiXCR, with one record for every CDR3 protein. This repertoire shows roughly 330,000 distinct CDR3 sequences, about 90% found once; its top ten account for approximately 0.065%. Sequencing was done on a sample of CD4+ T cells from PBMCs. The origin of the receptors is a human donor with multiple sclerosis. Both conserved end residues are part of each CDR3. D genes are given only for firm matches. Only some rows state a clone size, as once, few, many or a class for expanded clones.

>TRBD1|TRBV20-1|once|TRBJ2-1|14
CSAFRDRVYNEQFF
TGCAGTGCTTTCCGGGACAGGGTCTACAATGAGCAGTTCTTC
>TRBD2|TRBV7-2|NA|TRBJ2-4|16
CASSLGGGRAVNIQYF
TGTGCCAGCAGCTTAGGTGGCGGGAGGGCGGTAAACATTCAGTACTTC
>TRBD2|TRBV6-1|NA|TRBJ2-7|16
CASSRTLAGGTYEQYF
TGTGCCAGCAGTCGAACTCTAGCGGGAGGGACCTACGAGCAGTACTTC
>TRBD2|TRBV6-6|NA|TRBJ2-7|15
CASSSTSGDTYEQYF
TGTGCCAGCAGTAGTACTAGCGGTGACACCTACGAGCAGTACTTC
>NA|TRBV7-3|NA|TRBJ1-2|13
CASSPDSSYGYTF
TGTGCCAGCAGTCCAGACAGCTCCTATGGCTACACCTTC
>NA|TRBV4-1|NA|TRBJ2-2|16
CASSPTRVVGTGELFF
TGCGCCAGCAGCCCTACTAGGGTAGTAGGGACCGGGGAGCTGTTTTTT
>NA|TRBV4-1|once|TRBJ2-3|14
CASGKTGLTDTQYF
TGCGCCAGCGGTAAGACAGGACTCACAGATACGCAGTATTTT
>NA|TRBV24-1|NA|TRBJ2-5|15
CATSDSTERKETQYF
TGTGCCACCAGTGATTCGACAGAACGAAAAGAGACCCAGTACTTC
>TRBD2|TRBV7-3|NA|TRBJ2-1|15
CASSLLLGGGNEQFF
TGTGCCAGCAGCTTACTGCTAGGCGGGGGAAATGAGCAGTTCTTC
>TRBD2|TRBV7-2|NA|TRBJ2-3|15
CASSLKRGDTDTQYF
TGTGCCAGCAGCTTAAAGCGGGGGGACACAGATACGCAGTATTTT
>NA|TRBV4-2|NA|TRBJ1-5|15
CASSQEVQGFEPQHF
TGTGCCAGCAGCCAAGAAGTACAGGGTTTTGAGCCCCAGCATTTT
>TRBD2|TRBV30|NA|TRBJ2-2|15
CAWRLAGVNSGELFF
TGTGCCTGGAGGCTAGCGGGAGTTAATTCCGGGGAGCTGTTTTTT
>NA|TRBV12-5|NA|TRBJ2-2|15
CASGSSRGGAGELFF
TGTGCTAGTGGTTCATCCAGGGGGGGAGCCGGGGAGCTGTTTTTT
>TRBD2|TRBV12-3/TRBV12-4|NA|TRBJ2-5|15
CASSLSAGGTETQYF
TGTGCCAGCAGTTTATCAGCGGGAGGCACAGAGACCCAGTACTTC
>NA|TRBV5-1|NA|TRBJ1-4|14
CASSLEIGDEKLFF
TGCGCCAGCAGCTTGGAGATAGGAGACGAAAAACTGTTTTTT
>NA|TRBV3-1|NA|TRBJ1-6|14
CASSQDDDSGSPHF
TGTGCCAGCAGCCAAGATGACGACAGCGGGTCCCCCCACTTT
>NA|TRBV12-3/TRBV12-4|NA|TRBJ1-5|14
CASSFSGGNQPQHF
TGTGCCAGCAGTTTTTCGGGCGGGAATCAGCCCCAGCATTTT
>NA|TRBV3-1|NA|TRBJ2-7|13
CASSPYRGDEQYF
TGTGCCAGCAGCCCCTATAGGGGCGACGAGCAGTACTTC
>NA|TRBV4-1|NA|TRBJ1-1|13
CASTRTGNTEAFF
TGCGCCAGCACCCGGACGGGGAACACTGAAGCTTTCTTT
>NA|TRBV24-1|NA|TRBJ1-1|15
CATSDSTGDGTEAFF
TGTGCCACCAGTGATTCGACTGGAGATGGCACTGAAGCTTTCTTT
>NA|TRBV5-1|once|TRBJ2-2|12
CASSFDRGELFF
TGCGCCAGCAGCTTCGACCGGGGGGAGCTGTTTTTT
>NA|TRBV3-1|NA|TRBJ2-2|13
CASSPTRTGELFF
TGTGCCAGCAGCCCCACCAGGACCGGGGAGCTGTTTTTT
>NA|TRBV20-1|NA|TRBJ1-1|14
CSANLVYARTEAFF
TGCAGTGCTAACCTAGTCTATGCGCGCACTGAAGCTTTCTTT
>NA|TRBV28|NA|TRBJ2-7|14
CASSYPGTPYEQYF
TGTGCCAGCAGCTATCCCGGGACACCTTACGAGCAGTACTTC
>NA|TRBV3-1|NA|TRBJ2-5|13
CASSPPHRETQYF
TGTGCCAGCAGCCCACCACACCGGGAGACCCAGTACTTC
>NA|TRBV19|once|TRBJ2-1|15
CASEGGFGSYNEQFF
TGTGCCAGCGAGGGGGGATTCGGATCCTACAATGAGCAGTTCTTC
>NA|TRBV7-2|NA|TRBJ2-7|13
CASSQLGAYEQYF
TGTGCCAGCAGCCAACTCGGGGCCTACGAGCAGTACTTC
>TRBD2|TRBV9|NA|TRBJ2-6|18
CASSVPLAGGAGANVLTF
TGTGCCAGCAGCGTACCTCTGGCGGGGGGGGCTGGGGCCAACGTCCTGACTTTC
>NA|TRBV7-2|NA|TRBJ1-2|12
CASSFDRYGYTF
TGTGCCAGCAGCTTCGACCGTTATGGCTACACCTTC
>NA|TRBV9|NA|TRBJ1-1|15
CASSVVATSNGKAFF
TGTGCCAGCAGCGTAGTCGCGACGTCTAACGGAAAGGCTTTCTTT
>TRBD2|TRBV23-1|NA|TRBJ2-7|15
CASWWGLAEAYEQYF
TGCGCCAGCTGGTGGGGACTAGCCGAGGCCTACGAGCAGTACTTC
>NA|TRBV6-2/TRBV6-3|NA|TRBJ1-2|12
CASSYTVYGYTF
TGTGCCAGCAGTTATACGGTCTATGGCTACACCTTC
>NA|TRBV30|once|TRBJ2-1|15
CAWSGNGPSYNEQFF
TGTGCCTGGAGTGGAAATGGTCCATCCTACAATGAGCAGTTCTTC